What follows are 30 T cell receptor beta chains derived from one specimen sequenced in a study of shared clonotypes between healthy human individuals. Profiling relied on immunoSEQ multiplex PCR, and the TCRdb table lists in-frame clones only, not all of them. The profile shows 650,000 to 750,000 clones, more than 70% of them singletons. The sample comprised memory CD4+ T cells sorted from blood. Subset defined: CD45RA-negative fraction. The receptors stem from a young woman in good health.

The chain uses TRBV18 and TRBJ2-1; TRBD1 might be the D (6 bases). CDR3 length equals 16 residues. Germline V CDR1 and CDR2: KGHSH, LQKENI. V was clipped by 2 bases and J by 5 bases, with 16 bases between them. The CDR3 sequence: CASSPVRQVRDNEQFF. The CDR3 coding sequence is TGTGCCAGCTCACCAGTTCGACAGGTCCGCGACAATGAGCAGTTCTTC.

Comments on this clone: This likely reflects a read error, since a far larger clone is one base away. The rearrangement joins TRBV2 to TRBJ1-5, with D unclear. Germline V gives CDR1 SNHLY, CDR2 FYNNEI. This CDR3 spans 15 amino acids. Trimming cost V 3 bases and J 0 bases, with 9 bases left between them. In DNA form, the CDR3 reads TGTGCCAGCAGTGATGACGGATTTAGCAATCAGCCCCAGCATTTT. It codes for CASSDDGFSNQPQHF.

This clone was seen a single time. One end of the junction varies from germline; a read error may be responsible. This chain uses TRBV28 with TRBJ1-4, with D unclear. The CDR3 is made up of 14 amino acids. Germline V gene lookup returns CDR1 MDHEN and CDR2 SYDVKM. Written as DNA, the CDR3 is TGTGCCAGCCGTTTCCCGCTGCCCGGGGAAAAACTGTTTTTT. Its protein product is CASRFPLPGEKLFF.

As to this clone: This specimen includes other DNA sequences encoding the same CDR3. V is TRBV7-6 and J is TRBJ2-2, with D possibly TRBD2 on 5 matching bases. Germline V gene data show CDR1 as SGHVS and CDR2 as FNYEAQ. V was trimmed by 1 base and J by 5 bases, leaving 11 bases between them. CDR3 length: 15 amino acids. The chain's CDR3 is CASSLVGGSTGELFF. The CDR3 DNA reads TGTGCCAGCAGCTTAGTAGGCGGGTCTACCGGGGAGCTGTTTTTT.

As for this clone: A much larger clone lies a single base off, so this may be a read error. This sample includes further DNA sequences coding for the same CDR3. This rearrangement joins TRBV28 to TRBJ2-1; 9 nucleotides line up with TRBD2. The J segment lost 13 bases and the V segment lost 8 bases, leaving 15 bases of the junction unmatched. CDR3 length: 14 residues. Germline V lookup: CDR1 MDHEN, CDR2 SYDVKM. This chain's CDR3 is CASGPPSGVPEQFF. The CDR3 DNA reads as TGTGCCAGCGGACCTCCTAGCGGGGTACCCGAACAGTTCTTC.

This rearrangement joins TRBV27 to TRBJ1-4, with D possibly matching TRBD1 (5 bases). The V gene lost 0 bases and the J gene lost 8 bases, with 13 bases spanning the gap. Germline CDR1 and CDR2: MNHEY and SMNVEV (reference sequence). The CDR3 contains 15 residues. CDR3 DNA: TGTGCCAGCAGTTTATCGGGGCTGAACGACGAAAAACTGTTTTTT. It is translated as CASSLSGLNDEKLFF.

The gene calls are TRBV10-3 and TRBJ1-1; 7 positions agree with TRBD1. Losses at the gene ends were 6 bases for V and 6 bases for J; bases not matched to a gene: 7. The germline V gene has CDR1 ENHRY and CDR2 SYGVKD. This CDR3 is built from 13 residues. In DNA form, the CDR3 reads TGTGCCATCAGGGGAGACAGGGACGCTGAAGCTTTCTTT. Its protein product is CAIRGDRDAEAFF.

The genes are TRBV5-4 and TRBJ2-1, with D possibly matching TRBD1 (5 bases). The CDR3 runs to 17 residues. V was trimmed by 0 bases and J by 0 bases, leaving 13 bases between them. Germline V lookup: CDR1 SGHNT, CDR2 YYREEE (reference sequence). CDR3: CASSLATDLNSYNEQFF. DNA for the CDR3: TGTGCCAGCAGCTTGGCGACAGACTTAAACTCCTACAATGAGCAGTTCTTC.

This clone was picked up a small number of times. J is TRBJ1-4 and V is TRBV28, with TRBD1 matching over 9 bases. CDR1 is MDHEN, CDR2 SYDVKM, per germline. Germline trimming cut 3 bases from V and 13 bases from J; bases unmatched to any gene: 9. The CDR3 is 14 amino acids. The CDR3 here is CASSLSGTGFGLFF. CDR3 nucleotides: TGTGCCAGCAGTTTGTCCGGGACAGGGTTTGGACTGTTTTTT.

This rearrangement joins TRBV5-4 to TRBJ2-3, with TRBD2 identical over 8 bases. CDR3 length: 15 amino acids. The V segment lost 4 bases and the J segment 3 bases; nucleotides outside the gene matches: 7. Germline V lookup: CDR1 SGHNT, CDR2 YYREEE (reference sequence). The CDR3 nucleotides are TGTGCCAGCAGCCCTACTAGCGGCGTGACAGATACGCAGTATTTT. The encoded protein is CASSPTSGVTDTQYF. Full variable domain (missing parts from reference TRBV5-4 and TRBJ2-3): ETGVTQSPTHLIKTRGQQVTLRCSSQSGHNTVSWYQQALGQGPQFIFQYYREEENGRGNFPPRFSGLQFPNYSSELNVNALELDDSALYLCASSPTSGVTDTQYFGPGTRLTVL.

The V and J genes are TRBV18 and TRBJ2-5; the D is unclear. Germline-derived CDR1 and CDR2 are KGHSH and LQKENI. The CDR3 runs to 16 residues. Trimming took off 3 bases at V and 2 bases at J, with 16 bases between the two ends. The CDR3 is CASSPPTTESQETQYF. CDR3 DNA sequence: TGTGCCAGCTCACCCCCTACCACAGAGAGTCAAGAGACCCAGTACTTC.

The chain has TRBV5-1 and TRBJ2-5; 7 bases agree with TRBD2. The CDR3 has 14 residues. Trimming took 4 bases from V and 5 from J; bases not matched to a gene: 8. Germline CDR1 reads SGHRS; CDR2 reads YFSETQ. The CDR3 is CASSPRTRGETQYF. CDR3 sequence (DNA): TGCGCCAGCAGCCCAAGGACTAGAGGGGAGACCCAGTACTTC.

The rearrangement uses TRBV27 and TRBJ2-1, with 10 positions matching TRBD2. Germline CDR1 MNHEY, CDR2 SMNVEV (reference sequence). There are 13 residues in the CDR3. J gave up 9 bases and V 3 bases, and 2 bases lay outside the gene matches. CDR3 sequence: CASSLWTSGEQFF. In DNA, the CDR3 is TGTGCCAGCAGTTTGTGGACTAGCGGTGAGCAGTTCTTC.

This chain uses TRBV11-1 with TRBJ2-7, with TRBD1 matching over 9 bases. Germline CDR1 SGHAT, CDR2 FQDESV (reference sequence). V was clipped by 8 bases and J by 2 bases; unmatched bases: 13. The CDR3 runs to 16 residues. CDR3 in amino acids: CASGRDRESPAYEQYF. The CDR3 DNA is TGTGCCAGCGGCCGGGACAGGGAGAGTCCTGCCTACGAGCAGTACTTC.

This clone was observed at least ten times. The genes are TRBV6-1 and TRBJ1-1, with TRBD1 identical over 9 bases. This CDR3 region has 14 residues. Losses at the gene ends were 11 bases for V and 5 bases for J; bases not matched to a gene: 12. Germline V gene lookup returns CDR1 MNHNS and CDR2 SASEGT. CDR3 sequence: CAGPPQGADTEAFF. The CDR3 DNA reads as TGTGCCGGACCGCCACAGGGGGCAGATACTGAAGCTTTCTTT.

The rearrangement joins TRBV5-6 to TRBJ1-1; weak D call: TRBD1 (6 bases). The CDR3 is 15 residues long. Between the trimmed V and J ends, which lost 4 bases and 4 bases, there was a span of 17 bases. Germline CDR1 SGHDT, CDR2 YYEEEE. CDR3 region: CASSPLDRPLTEAFF. The CDR3 region has the DNA TGTGCCAGCAGCCCTCTAGACAGGCCCCTCACTGAAGCTTTCTTT.

The chain combines TRBV5-4 with TRBJ2-1; a possible D gene is TRBD2 (6 bases). Trimming pared 4 bases from V and 1 base from J, leaving 15 bases between. The germline CDR1 and CDR2 sequences are SGHNT and YYREEE (reference sequence). The CDR3 extends over 16 amino acids. The CDR3 DNA sequence: TGTGCCAGCAGCCCTAGCTGGGGGAGGTCCTACAATGAGCAGTTCTTC. It specifies CASSPSWGRSYNEQFF.

V is TRBV7-2 and J is TRBJ1-1; D remains ambiguous. The V and J ends lost 1 base and 0 bases respectively, with 9 bases between them. CDR1 and CDR2 from the germline V gene are SGHTA and FQGNSA. The CDR3 contains 15 residues. Here the CDR3 reads CASSLGRVMNTEAFF. In DNA form, the CDR3 reads TGTGCCAGCAGCTTAGGTCGGGTCATGAACACTGAAGCTTTCTTT.

This rearrangement joins TRBV28 to TRBJ2-7; a possible D gene is TRBD2 (5 bases). Germline V gives CDR1 MDHEN, CDR2 SYDVKM. CDR3 size: 14 residues. The V end was cut by 3 bases, the J end by 2 bases, with 11 bases between. Here the CDR3 DNA reads TGTGCCAGCAGTTTTAGAGGGAGACCCTACGAGCAGTACTTC. Its translation is CASSFRGRPYEQYF.

The rearrangement joins TRBV7-6 to TRBJ1-2, with D perhaps matching TRBD1 (5 bases). The CDR3 runs 13 residues. V was shortened by 11 bases and J by 8 bases, with 21 bases between the two germline ends. Germline lookup yields CDR1 SGHVS and CDR2 FNYEAQ. CDR3 sequence reads: CASTGPLSSGYTF. The DNA of the CDR3 is TGTGCCTCAACGGGACCCCTTTCGTCAGGCTACACCTTC.

This chain links TRBV9 with TRBJ1-4; TRBD1 agrees at 11 bases. Per germline, CDR1 SGDLS and CDR2 YYNGEE. The CDR3 loop spans 15 amino acids. The V and J ends lost 4 bases and 8 bases, in that order; junction bases with no gene match: 7. In nucleotides, the CDR3 is TGTGCCAGCAGCAAACCGGGACAGGGGGACGAAAAACTGTTTTTT. This codes for CASSKPGQGDEKLFF. Filled out from reference TRBV9 and TRBJ1-4, the complete variable domain reads DSGVTQTPKHLITATGQRVTLRCSPRSGDLSVYWYQQSLDQGLQFLIQYYNGEERAKGNILERFSAQQFPDLHSELNLSSLELGDSALYFCASSKPGQGDEKLFFGSGTQLSVL.

CDR3 amino acids: CASSLGDRDRTEAFF. The CDR3 DNA reads as TGCGCCAGCAGCTTGGGGGACAGGGATCGGACTGAAGCTTTCTTT. The chain recombines TRBV5-1 with TRBJ1-1, with TRBD1 matching over 9 bases. This CDR3 is 15 amino acids long. J was trimmed by 5 bases and V by 0 bases; bases with no gene match: 5. Looked up from germline, CDR1 is SGHRS and CDR2 is YFSETQ.

The chain links TRBV29-1 to TRBJ2-7; 8 nucleotides agree with TRBD1. Trimming cost V 8 bases and J 2 bases; bases outside gene matches: 5. Germline CDR1 is SQVTM and CDR2 is ANQGSEA. The CDR3 spans 12 residues. This CDR3 is CSPDRGPYEQYF. The DNA for the CDR3 is TGCAGCCCCGACAGGGGTCCCTACGAGCAGTACTTC.

This clone was counted a single time. This rearrangement joins TRBV4-2 to TRBJ2-2; TRBD2 matches at 9 bases. The CDR3 is 19 amino acids. V lost 4 bases to trimming and J lost 6 bases; unmatched junction nucleotides: 18. CDR1 and CDR2 (germline): LGHNA, YNFKEQ. Here the CDR3 DNA reads TGTGCCAGCAGCCTCCGTACCTACATAGCGGGAGACGAGGCCGGGGAGCTGTTTTTT. Its protein is CASSLRTYIAGDEAGELFF.

V and J are TRBV28 and TRBJ2-7, with 9 bases lining up with TRBD1. Trimming at V came to 2 bases and at J to 7 bases, leaving 9 bases not matched to a gene. The CDR3 is 15 residues long. Germline-derived CDR1 and CDR2 are MDHEN and SYDVKM. CDR3 residues: CASSLPGTGSWEQYF. DNA of the CDR3: TGTGCCAGCAGTTTACCCGGGACAGGGTCTTGGGAGCAGTACTTC.

The rearrangement uses TRBV7-2 and TRBJ2-1; 7 nucleotides match TRBD2. V lost 10 bases to trimming and J lost 2 bases; unmatched junction nucleotides: 14. The CDR3 has 16 residues. The germline gives CDR1 SGHTA, CDR2 FQGNSA. Written as DNA, the CDR3 is TGTGCCATACCCCTAAGCGGGGTAGAAACCTACAATGAGCAGTTCTTC. Translation: CAIPLSGVETYNEQFF.

The chain carries TRBV5-4 and TRBJ1-2; D gene uncertain. CDR1 is SGHNT and CDR2 is YYREEE in the germline V gene (reference sequence). The CDR3 is 15 residues long. The germline V and J ends were trimmed by 0 bases and 5 bases, with 14 bases remaining between them. As DNA, the CDR3 is TGTGCCAGCAGCTTGGGGGGAGGCAGTCGTTATGGCTACACCTTC. Translating gives CASSLGGGSRYGYTF.

This clone was observed a handful of times. This chain uses TRBV21-1 with TRBJ2-1; TRBD1 was called by the table and not checked on the DNA. TRBV21-1 is classified as a pseudogene. The CDR3 runs to 15 residues. The CDR3 region has the DNA TGTGCCAGCAGCAAAGGGGGACAGGGGCCGAATGAGCAGTTCTTC. Protein product: CASSKGGQGPNEQFF.

Remarks on this clone: The same CDR3 can be traced to other DNA sequences in this sample. The gene calls are TRBV6-6 and TRBJ1-1; 7 bases agree with TRBD1. The V gene's germline CDR1 is MNHNY and CDR2 SVGAGI (reference sequence). The CDR3 contains 13 residues. With 2 bases clipped from V and 5 bases from J, the junction kept 2 bases outside the gene matches. The chain's CDR3 is CASSYPGGTEAFF. The CDR3 DNA reads TGTGCCAGCAGTTACCCAGGGGGAACTGAAGCTTTCTTT.

There are a few counts of this clone. The rearrangement uses TRBV7-6 and TRBJ1-5, with D unresolved. This CDR3 spans 13 amino acids. The germline gives CDR1 SGHVS, CDR2 FNYEAQ. The V end lost 0 bases, the J end lost 6 bases, and 6 bases lay between the germline ends. CDR3: CASSLALAQPQHF. The DNA of the CDR3 is TGTGCCAGCAGCTTAGCGCTTGCTCAGCCCCAGCATTTT.